These 26 T cell receptor beta chains were sequenced from one sample in a study of tumor-infiltrating lymphocytes in primary liver carcinoma. Researchers generated TCR beta cDNA from approximately 450 ng of total RNA, relying on a constant-region primer. Three rounds of nested multiplex PCR with slightly modified ARM-PCR produced TCR beta libraries. With TRBV1-TRBV30 forward primers and a C-beta reverse primer, the first two PCR rounds were run for around 10 cycles each. TCRdb independently ran MiXCR on the multiplex PCR reads; one entry per CDR3 protein. The sample lists some 120,000 distinct CDR3 sequences; around 60% were seen once. Co-extraction of both nucleic acids (RNA and DNA) used about 19-33 mg of unsorted bulk tissue. The sequenced sample was liver tumor tissue from sampling region 1. Subset indicated: tumor region T1, superior pole. The receptors were sampled from a woman aged 55-70 years with primary liver carcinoma and hepatitis B virus infection.

In the case of this clonotype: Germline and junction disagree at one end, which may indicate a read error. The chain recombines TRBV11-3 with TRBJ2-5; maybe TRBD2 (6 bases). Germline CDR1 is SGHNT and CDR2 is YENEEA. The CDR3 has 15 amino acids. CDR3 sequence (DNA): TGTACCAGCAGCCCACCGGGACTTTTGGAGGAGACCCAGTGCTTC. Translation: CTSSPPGLLEETQCF.

As for this clonotype: At one of its ends the junction is not consistent with the germline gene, which may arise from a read error. The chain uses TRBV11-2 and TRBJ2-1; a weak D match, TRBD2 (5 bases). This CDR3 spans 16 amino acids. Per germline, CDR1 SGHAT and CDR2 FQNNGV. The CDR3: CASSLLNPGVANELFF. The CDR3 coding sequence is TGTGCCAGCAGCCTACTAAACCCCGGGGTTGCCAATGAGCTGTTCTTC. The full variable domain, with the rest looked up from reference TRBV11-2 and TRBJ2-1, is EAGVAQSPRYKIIEKRQSVAFWCNPISGHATLYWYQQILGQGPKLLIQFQNNGVVDDSQLPKDRFSAERLKGVDSTLKIQPAKLEDSAVYLCASSLLNPGVANELFFGPGTRLTVL.

This clonotype has only one observation. This may stem from a read error, because a much larger clone lies one nucleotide away. This rearrangement joins TRBV5-1 to TRBJ2-1; 7 nucleotides line up with TRBD2. Germline loops: CDR1 SGHRS, CDR2 YFSETQ. The CDR3 runs 13 residues. After removal of 1 base from V and 9 bases from J, the junction contained 4 bases not matched to a gene. Written as DNA, the CDR3 is TGCGCCAGCAGCTTGTCAACTAGCGCTGAGCAGTTCTTC. It specifies CASSLSTSAEQFF. The whole variable domain, remainder taken from reference TRBV5-1 and TRBJ2-1, is KAGVTQTPRYLIKTRGQQVTLSCSPISGHRSVSWYQQTPGQGLQFLFEYFSETQRNKGNFPGRFSGRQFSNSRSEMNVSTLELGDSALYLCASSLSTSAEQFFGPGTRLTVL.

This clonotype was seen at least ten times. The chain links TRBV11-2 to TRBJ2-3; D remains ambiguous. V lost 6 bases to trimming and J lost 6 bases, with 16 bases between them. Germline CDR1 SGHAT, CDR2 FQNNGV. This CDR3 comprises 14 residues. The CDR3 DNA reads as TGTGCCAGCAGACCGAGCAGGAGTGGGGATACGCAGTATTTT. Translation: CASRPSRSGDTQYF. The full variable domain, in which reference TRBV11-2 and TRBJ2-3 provide the parts outside the CDR3, is EAGVAQSPRYKIIEKRQSVAFWCNPISGHATLYWYQQILGQGPKLLIQFQNNGVVDDSQLPKDRFSAERLKGVDSTLKIQPAKLEDSAVYLCASRPSRSGDTQYFGPGTRLTVL.

The genes are TRBV5-1 and TRBJ2-5; 14 nucleotides align to TRBD2. The germline CDR1 and CDR2 sequences are SGHRS and YFSETQ. V was clipped by 4 bases and J by 8 bases; unmatched bases: 10. This CDR3 region has 16 residues. CDR3 DNA sequence: TGCGCCAGCAGCCTGGGACTAGCGGGAGACGGGGATACCCAGTACTTC. Its translation: CASSLGLAGDGDTQYF.

This clonotype came up many times. CDR3 sequence: CASRVRGRTEAFF. For the CDR3, the DNA is TGTGCCAGCCGGGTCAGGGGACGGACTGAAGCTTTCTTT. This chain joins TRBV6-1 and TRBJ1-1, with D possibly being TRBD1 (6 bases). Germline values: CDR1 MNHNS, CDR2 SASEGT. This CDR3 region has 13 residues. V dropped 8 bases and J dropped 5 bases, with 15 bases sitting between them.

As regards this clonotype: Sequence at one end of the junction differs from germline and may be a read error. This chain's CDR3 is CASSLGRLEALF. CDR3 bases: TGTGCCAGCAGCTTAGGGCGGCTTGAAGCTTTATTT. The chain uses TRBV11-2 and TRBJ1-1; D uncertain. CDR1 SGHAT and CDR2 FQNNGV come from the germline V gene. The CDR3 is made up of 12 amino acids.

Comment on this clonotype: Since no conserved phenylalanine or tryptophan closes the CDR3, a read error is the likely cause. This chain joins TRBV28 and TRBJ1-5; TRBD1 agrees at 7 bases. Germline values: CDR1 MDHEN, CDR2 SYDVKM. V lost 6 bases and J lost 2; bases outside the gene matches: 7. This CDR3 region has 15 residues. The CDR3 reads CASRNSQGRNQPQHL. The CDR3 nucleotides are TGTGCCAGCAGGAACTCACAGGGGCGCAATCAGCCCCAGCATCTT.

The CDR3 protein is CANQGAGTRELFF. As DNA, the CDR3 is TGTGCCAACCAGGGGGCCGGTACCAGGGAGCTGTTTTTT. V usage is TRBV28 and J usage is TRBJ2-2, with 8 bases that match TRBD1. The CDR3 length is 13 residues. Germline loops: CDR1 MDHEN, CDR2 SYDVKM. Trimming at V came to 10 bases and at J to 9 bases, leaving 10 bases not matched to a gene.

At least ten counts were recorded for this clonotype. This sequence joins TRBV30 and TRBJ1-2; no clear D gene. The V gene lost 3 bases and the J gene lost 4 bases, with 12 bases spanning the gap. The CDR3 runs to 13 residues. The germline CDR1 and CDR2 sequences are GTSNPN and SVGIG (reference sequence). The CDR3 DNA sequence: TGTGCCTGGAGACGGACCGGTTTCTATGGCTACACCTTC. Translated, it gives CAWRRTGFYGYTF.

Comment on this clonotype: Sequence at one end of the junction differs from germline and may be a read error. The gene calls are TRBV11-3 and TRBJ2-7, with D unresolved. Germline-derived CDR1 and CDR2 are SGHNT and YENEEA. The CDR3 extends over 12 amino acids. Here the CDR3 reads CVSSLSPGEKYF. For the CDR3, the DNA is TGTGTCAGCAGCTTAAGTCCCGGCGAGAAGTACTTC.

This clonotype has ten or more counts. The rearrangement joins TRBV29-1 to TRBJ2-1, with TRBD2 matching 15 bases. V lost 1 base to trimming and J lost 3 bases; unmatched junction nucleotides: 10. CDR1 and CDR2 from the germline V gene are SQVTM and ANQGSEA. The CDR3 has 19 residues. Written as DNA, the CDR3 is TGCAGCGTTGAAGCCCCGGGACTAGCGGGAGGACCTGGCTACAATGAGCAGTTCTTC. Protein sequence: CSVEAPGLAGGPGYNEQFF.

Concerning this clonotype itself: A much larger clone is a single base away; this may be a read error. The chain is built from TRBV6-1 and TRBJ2-4, with D unclear. CDR3 length: 14 amino acids. Between the trimmed V and J ends, which lost 5 bases and 8 bases, there was a span of 16 bases. CDR1 and CDR2 from the germline V gene are MNHNS and SASEGT. The CDR3 bases are TGTGCCAGCAGTTCCGTATTCCTCCAGGACATTCAGTACTTC. Translating it yields CASSSVFLQDIQYF.

Turning to this clonotype: A much larger clone differs from this one at a single base, so this may be a read error. V and J are TRBV12-3 or TRBV12-4 and TRBJ1-2, with TRBD1 matching over 7 bases. The CDR3 spans 14 residues. The CDR3 loop is CVSSGQAANYGYTF. The CDR3 DNA is TGTGTCAGCAGCGGACAGGCCGCTAACTATGGCTACACCTTC.

Worth noting for this clonotype: The junction differs from germline at one of its ends, possibly a read error. The V call is TRBV5-6, the J call TRBJ2-7, with TRBD2 matching 7 bases. This CDR3 contains 15 residues. Germline-derived CDR1 and CDR2 are SGHDT and YYEEEE. The DNA for the CDR3 is TGTGCCAGTAGCTCCCGGATAGCGGGCTCCTACAAGCAGTACTTC. It encodes CASSSRIAGSYKQYF.

The V gene is TRBV7-9, the J gene TRBJ1-5; possibly TRBD1 or TRBD2 for D (6 bases each). The DNA matches TRBJ2-3 better at its end, which makes the J call doubtful. This CDR3 has 14 residues. Germline-derived CDR1 and CDR2 are SEHNR and FQNEAQ (reference sequence). CDR3 nucleotides: TGTGCCAGCAGCTTAGAAGGGGGGTATCAGCCCCAGTATTTT. It codes for CASSLEGGYQPQYF.

For this clonotype: A read error is possible here, since a much larger clone lies one base away. The chain couples TRBV4-1 to TRBJ2-2; TRBD2 aligns across 8 bases. The CDR3 runs 20 residues. The germline V gene has CDR1 MGHRA and CDR2 YSYEKL. The CDR3 DNA follows: TGCACCAGCAGCCACATAAAGCCCGCTCGGACTAGCTCGAACACCGGGGAGCTGTTTTTT. It is translated as CTSSHIKPARTSSNTGELFF.

As for this clonotype: One base away lies a much larger clone, so this may be a sequencing read error. The missing conserved phenylalanine or tryptophan at the end of this CDR3 makes a read error likely. The V gene is TRBV4-1, the J gene TRBJ2-1, with D hard to call. CDR3 length equals 17 residues. V gave up 1 base and J gave up 7 bases, with 20 bases separating them. Germline V gene lookup returns CDR1 MGHRA and CDR2 YSYEKL. Written as DNA, the CDR3 is TGCGCCAGCAGCCAAGTCTTCACAAAGCGAACCGGGAATGAGCAGTTCCTC. It encodes CASSQVFTKRTGNEQFL.

Concerning this clonotype itself: Just one base apart from a much larger clone, this may be a read error. The V call is TRBV29-1, the J call TRBJ2-2; TRBD2 might be the D (5 bases). Trimming stripped 4 bases from V and 3 bases from J, with 15 bases between. Germline CDR1 reads SQVTM; CDR2 reads ANQGSEA. This CDR3 has 15 residues. The CDR3 DNA is TGCAGCGTTGGGGGAAATACTAGAGACACCGGGGAGCTGTTTTTT. Translating it yields CSVGGNTRDTGELFF.

This clonotype was picked up many times. This chain uses TRBV11-2 with TRBJ1-6; the D gene is possibly TRBD1 (6 bases). The CDR3 runs to 15 residues. The ends were cut back, 4 bases at V and 10 bases at J, with 17 bases in the middle. Germline loops: CDR1 SGHAT, CDR2 FQNNGV. Here the CDR3 reads CASSSVGTRGSPLHF. The CDR3 DNA sequence: TGTGCCAGCAGCTCCGTCGGGACACGGGGATCACCCCTCCACTTT.

This clonotype appeared a single time. As the CDR3 is not closed by the conserved phenylalanine or tryptophan, this likely results from a read error. It is unclear where the CDR3 begins or ends on the DNA, so no DNA is shown, and the CDR3 is as TCRdb lists it. This chain uses TRBV11-2 with TRBJ2-1. The CDR3 contains 15 residues when both ends are counted. Germline values: CDR1 SGHAT, CDR2 FQNNGV. The CDR3 loop reads CASSLPRLWDNERFL.

This clonotype was found a few times. Being one base from a much bigger clone, this may be a read error. J is TRBJ2-2 and V is TRBV12-3 or TRBV12-4, with D perhaps matching TRBD2 (6 bases). The CDR3 extends over 15 amino acids. The CDR3 coding sequence is TGTGCCAGCACCAAAAGGAAAACCTCCACCGGGGGGCTGTTTTTT. Amino acids: CASTKRKTSTGGLFF.

This clonotype was seen repeatedly, ten times or more. This chain links TRBV6-1 with TRBJ2-2, with a possible D match to TRBD1 (5 bases). Trimming left V 4 bases short and J 5 bases short, with 8 bases between. Germline CDR1 and CDR2: MNHNS and SASEGT. The CDR3 sequence is 13 residues long. CDR3 sequence: CASSVRGTGELFF. The CDR3 DNA reads as TGTGCCAGCAGTGTTAGGGGAACCGGGGAGCTGTTTTTT.

The rearrangement joins TRBV13 to TRBJ2-1; 7 bases fit TRBD2. V dropped 5 bases and J dropped 4; count of bases not matched to a gene: 8. The germline CDR1 and CDR2 sequences are PRHDT and FYEKMQ (reference sequence). The CDR3 spans 15 residues. The CDR3 DNA sequence: TGTGCCAGCAGCCTCCGACTAGCTAGGTACAATGAGCAGTTCTTC. This sequence encodes CASSLRLARYNEQFF.

The chain links TRBV7-9 to TRBJ1-1, with unresolved D. This CDR3 spans 13 amino acids. V lost 0 bases and J 4 bases, leaving 6 bases between the germline ends. The germline V gene has CDR1 SEHNR and CDR2 FQNEAQ (reference sequence). The CDR3 nucleotides read TGTGCCAGCAGCTTAGCCCTCCTCACTGAAGCTTTCTTT. It encodes CASSLALLTEAFF.

V usage is TRBV5-1 and J usage is TRBJ2-3; 10 bases are a match to TRBD2. The CDR3 sequence is 16 residues long. Germline-derived CDR1 and CDR2 are SGHRS and YFSETQ. With V trimmed by 9 bases and J by 4 bases, 14 bases remained unmatched. The CDR3 sequence: CANRLGTSGTADTQYF. CDR3 bases: TGCGCCAACCGCTTGGGCACTAGCGGGACGGCAGATACGCAGTATTTT.